This T cell receptor (beta chain) was captured by sequencing in a study of T cell responses to AZD1222 COVID-19 vaccine. General observations from the study: Seropositive AZD1222 recipients at baseline numbered only 6 or 7.

The CDR3 covers 18 residues. The junction had 10 bases not matched to a gene; V was cut back by 5 bases and J by 0 bases. CDR1 SGHAT and CDR2 FQNNGV come from the germline V gene. On this clone itself: Its antigen is not known.

Assay: immunoSEQ multiplex PCR; the TCRdb copy retains only in-frame clones and omits some. This sample has 85,000 to 90,000 clones, with about 92% found just once. The V gene is TRBV11-2, the J gene TRBJ1-3; 10 nucleotides agree with TRBD1. The source is an adult in good health. Sequences were derived from peripheral blood, sampled on day 0 of AZD1222 vaccination. The CDR3 DNA reads TGTGCCAGCAGCACATTTCCCGGGACAGGGGCCTCTGGAAACACCATATATTTT. Translating gives CASSTFPGTGASGNTIYF.